The TCR beta chain described here comes from a study of T-cell reconstitution after alpha-beta-depleted transplantation in children. The TCRbeta library was prepared with unique molecular identifiers. Using its own MiXCR run on the PCR reads, TCRdb lists one record per CDR3 protein. The profile shows 190,000 or so distinct CDR3 sequences, roughly 15% of them singletons. In its sample, this clonotype was seen many times. This material consisted of PBMCs from the stem cell graft donor, taken from the stem cell graft. The receptor's source is a human donor who donated a stem cell graft to a child with acute lymphoblastic leukemia.

CDR3 coding DNA: TGTGCCAGCAGCCTGGGGGAGGCCCCTAATGAAAAACTGTTTTTT. It yields the protein CASSLGEAPNEKLFF. The V gene is TRBV28, the J gene TRBJ1-4; possible D gene TRBD1, 5 bases. The CDR3 is 15 residues long. V shed 6 bases and J shed 3 bases, with 14 bases lying between them. Germline CDR1 is MDHEN and CDR2 is SYDVKM.